This T cell receptor (beta chain) was recovered during a study of cytomegalovirus exposure and HLA in healthy donors. Points from the study as a whole: Looking again later, the authors saw that most CMV-associated TCR beta chains seemed HLA-restricted. Fewer N-insertions (relative to the 666-donor mean) were reportedly seen in an Asian-associated ancestry cluster in a later analysis. Indistinguishable V segments such as TRBV6-2 and TRBV6-3 were excluded.

PCR involved 60 Vbeta and 13 Jbeta primers. This table comes from immunoSEQ multiplex PCR, and its TCRdb copy is limited to in-frame clones, with some not included. This sample contains 90,000 to 120,000 clones. Regarding this clone: Its specificity is unknown.

The CDR3 covers 13 residues. The V gene's germline CDR1 is MNHNY and CDR2 SVGAGI (reference sequence). The V and J ends lost 7 bases and 8 bases, in that order; junction bases with no gene match: 8. Donors showed nominal health when sampled, although they likely had unrecorded immune exposures. The sample consisted of PBMCs. This receptor was obtained from a man over 45 in good health and CMV-seronegative. V is TRBV6-6 and J is TRBJ2-1; 7 nucleotides line up with TRBD2. The CDR3 protein is CASTLGGTYEQFF. CDR3 nucleotides: TGTGCCAGCACCCTCGGGGGGACCTATGAGCAGTTCTTC.